Listed below are T cell receptor beta chains from one sample, sequenced in a study of breast tumors, draining lymph nodes, adjacent tissues. TCRdb itself ran the multiplex PCR reads through MiXCR, one entry per CDR3 protein. The table lists more than 250,000 distinct CDR3 sequences, about 33% of them singletons, with 0.85% to 1.3% in the top ten. Sequencing was performed on axillary lymph node tissue. Receptor source: a female donor with breast cancer. Some clones in this sample may be carry-over from other donors' samples. The CDR3 runs from the conserved cysteine through the conserved F or W. The D gene is left open where the match is weak. Clone size is not always given. Where it is, it says once, few, many or a class for expanded clones.

J | D | V | size | CDR3 | DNA
TRBJ2-3 | - | TRBV7-2 | - | CASSLRPGGHTDTQYF | TGTGCCAGCAGCTTAAGGCCAGGAGGGCACACAGATACGCAGTATTTT
TRBJ2-7 | TRBD1 | TRBV5-8 | many | CASSLWDREIQQYF | TGTGCCAGCAGCTTGTGGGACAGGGAAATCCAGCAGTACTTC
TRBJ1-1 | - | TRBV2 | few | CASRGETEAFF | TGTGCCAGCCGCGGGGAGACTGAAGCTTTCTTT
TRBJ2-1 | - | TRBV7-8 | many | CASSSSQWNEQFF | TGTGCCAGCAGCTCCTCCCAATGGAATGAGCAGTTCTTC
TRBJ2-7 | - | TRBV14 | many | CASSQGRGSDEQYF | TGTGCCAGCAGCCAAGGGCGGGGCTCGGACGAGCAGTACTTC
TRBJ2-7 | TRBD2 | TRBV19 | many | CASSETSGDYEQYF | TGTGCCAGTAGCGAGACTAGCGGGGACTACGAGCAGTACTTC
TRBJ1-4 | - | TRBV2 | - | CVSGGLQIGKLFF | TGTGTCAGCGGCGGGCTCCAGATAGGAAAACTGTTTTTT
TRBJ1-6 | TRBD1 | TRBV20-1 | - | CSAVDRGQPSLHF | TGCAGTGCTGTGGACAGGGGCCAGCCTTCCCTCCACTTT
TRBJ2-7 | - | TRBV27 | - | CASSLRGKFYEQYF | TGTGCCAGCAGTTTACGGGGTAAGTTCTACGAGCAGTACTTC
TRBJ2-7 | - | TRBV19 | many | CASSNSARGYEQYF | TGTGCCAGTAGTAATTCGGCGCGGGGTTACGAGCAGTACTTC
TRBJ2-1 | TRBD2 | TRBV3-1 | few | CASSPSGNFINEQFF | TGTGCCAGCAGTCCTAGCGGGAACTTCATTAATGAGCAGTTCTTC
TRBJ2-2 | - | TRBV24-1 | many | CATSEPIPPLYGGELFF | TGTGCCACCAGTGAACCGATCCCACCGTTATATGGCGGGGAGCTGTTTTTT
TRBJ1-4 | TRBD1 | TRBV12-3/TRBV12-4 | many | CASSLPTGANEKLFF | TGTGCCAGCAGTTTACCAACAGGGGCGAATGAAAAACTGTTTTTT
TRBJ1-5 | - | TRBV20-1 | many | CSARSISGPPNQPQHF | TGCAGTGCTAGATCTATTTCCGGGCCCCCCAATCAGCCCCAGCATTTT
TRBJ2-2 | TRBD1 | TRBV12-5 | once | CASGFVGKETDRGPTGELFF | TGTGCTAGTGGTTTCGTAGGGAAGGAGACGGACAGGGGGCCCACCGGGGAGCTGTTTTTT
TRBJ2-1 | - | TRBV19 | many | CASSIGLGSNEQFF | TGTGCCAGTAGTATAGGGCTGGGATCCAATGAGCAGTTCTTC
TRBJ2-7 | - | TRBV12-3/TRBV12-4 | many | CASGGQLEQYF | TGTGCCAGCGGGGGTCAACTCGAGCAGTACTTC
TRBJ2-2 | - | TRBV12-3/TRBV12-4 | many | CASSSQMGAGNTGELFF | TGTGCCAGCAGTTCCCAAATGGGGGCGGGGAACACCGGGGAGCTGTTTTTT
TRBJ2-7 | - | TRBV12-3/TRBV12-4 | few | CASSSRNRDWDHEQYF | TGTGCCAGCAGTTCCCGTAACCGGGACTGGGACCACGAGCAGTACTTC
TRBJ1-1 | TRBD1 | TRBV7-6 | many | CASSVTGGFNTEAFF | TGTGCCAGCAGCGTAACAGGGGGGTTTAACACTGAAGCTTTCTTT
TRBJ1-5 | - | TRBV7-8 | many | CASSLEGGGQPQHF | TGTGCCAGCAGCTTAGAGGGTGGGGGACAGCCCCAGCATTTT
TRBJ1-6 | - | TRBV6-6 | many | CASSYVGSFNSPLHF | TGTGCCAGCAGTTACGTGGGGTCCTTTAATTCACCCCTCCACTTT
TRBJ2-5 | TRBD2 | TRBV7-6 | many | CASSLMAAGVETQYF | TGTGCCAGCAGCCTAATGGCTGCGGGGGTAGAGACCCAGTACTTC
TRBJ2-2 | TRBD1 | TRBV6-1 | - | CASRGQAKPNTGELFF | TGTGCCAGCCGGGGACAGGCCAAACCGAACACCGGGGAGCTGTTTTTT
TRBJ2-1 | TRBD2 | TRBV20-1 | many | CSATPGTRSQRQFF | TGCAGTGCCACCCCCGGGACTAGGTCTCAACGGCAGTTCTTC
TRBJ2-5 | TRBD1 | TRBV30 | - | CAWSIWTGGETQYF | TGTGCCTGGAGTATATGGACAGGGGGAGAGACCCAGTACTTC
TRBJ2-1 | TRBD2 | TRBV9 | many | CASSPTSLAGRYNEQFF | TGTGCCAGCAGCCCTACGTCGCTAGCGGGACGGTACAATGAGCAGTTCTTC
TRBJ2-5 | - | TRBV5-6 | few | CASVHEGETQYF | TGTGCCAGCGTCCATGAGGGGGAGACCCAGTACTTC
TRBJ2-3 | - | TRBV25-1 | many | CASSVSSWDTQYF | TGTGCCAGCAGTGTATCCTCTTGGGATACGCAGTATTTT
TRBJ2-2 | TRBD1 | TRBV7-8 | few | CASSPQTGGYGGELFF | TGTGCCAGCAGCCCCCAGACAGGGGGTTATGGCGGGGAGCTGTTTTTT
TRBJ1-2 | TRBD1 | TRBV20-1 | few | CSARPSGPDRVSAGYTF | TGCAGTGCTAGACCGTCCGGTCCCGACAGGGTGTCGGCGGGCTACACCTTC
TRBJ2-5 | - | TRBV15 | - | CAPWTVSAAKETQYF | TGTGCCCCCTGGACAGTGTCGGCGGCTAAAGAGACCCAGTACTTC
TRBJ2-6 | - | TRBV19 | many | CASTLGGSGANVLTF | TGTGCCAGTACTCTGGGGGGCTCTGGGGCCAACGTCCTGACTTTC
TRBJ2-7 | TRBD2 | TRBV2 | - | CASSYLDLAEHTYEQYF | TGTGCCAGCAGTTATCTGGACCTAGCGGAACATACCTACGAGCAGTACTTC
TRBJ2-7 | - | TRBV4-1 | many | CASSQVGPAGEQYF | TGCGCCAGCAGCCAAGTGGGTCCGGCGGGGGAGCAGTACTTC
TRBJ2-7 | - | TRBV3-1 | - | CASNQGWGEVYF | TGTGCCAGCAACCAGGGGTGGGGGGAAGTGTACTTC
TRBJ1-4 | - | TRBV12-3/TRBV12-4 | many | CASSLVLGANEKLFF | TGTGCCAGCAGTTTAGTTCTGGGTGCTAATGAAAAACTGTTTTTT
TRBJ1-2 | - | TRBV20-1 | many | CSSSPGDKVAYGYTF | TGCAGTTCAAGCCCAGGGGATAAGGTAGCCTATGGCTACACCTTC
TRBJ1-2 | - | TRBV12-3/TRBV12-4 | many | CASRMGNYGYTF | TGTGCCAGCAGAATGGGTAACTATGGCTACACCTTC
TRBJ1-5 | - | TRBV29-1 | many | CSVLENSNQPQHF | TGCAGCGTGCTCGAGAATAGCAATCAGCCCCAGCATTTT